Reported below is one T cell receptor beta chain. Its antigen is not known. One end of the junction fails to match germline, which may point to a read error. The sample belongs to a study of cytomegalovirus exposure and HLA in healthy donors. General study points: Sequencing likely generated an artifact that appeared as a cluster of highly shared sequence variants. The classifier reportedly diagnosed cytomegalovirus status with high sensitivity and specificity.

The PCR had 60 Vbeta and 13 Jbeta primers. The protocol was immunoSEQ multiplex PCR, while the TCRdb copy is restricted to in-frame clones and leaves out a portion. The sample lists over 150,000 clones; 70% to 80% were seen once. Specimen: PBMCs. The receptor's source is a man younger than 35 in good health and CMV-seropositive.

The CDR3 DNA follows: TGTGCCAGTCGTATTGCGAGCGACTACAATGAGCAGTTCTTC. It translates to CASRIASDYNEQFF. The gene calls are TRBV19 and TRBJ2-1; D gene uncertain. Looked up from germline, CDR1 is LNHDA and CDR2 is SQIVND (reference sequence). The CDR3 loop spans 14 amino acids.